What follows are 21 T cell receptor beta chains derived from one specimen sequenced in a study of PD-1 blockade in classical Hodgkin lymphoma. Time point of the sample: cycle 4 day 1 (C4D1), after six to seven weeks of nivolumab. In every patient, relapse followed autologous stem cell transplantation, while exposure to brentuximab vedotin differed. Some clones are missing from TCRdb's copy, which holds only in-frame ones; the method was immunoSEQ multiplex PCR. Among more than 90,000 clones listed, around 80% were seen once. This material consisted of peripheral blood mononuclear cells (PBMCs), taken before the fourth cycle of nivolumab. The source of these receptors is a human donor with classical Hodgkin lymphoma.

The chain couples TRBV9 to TRBJ2-7, with D perhaps matching TRBD1 (6 bases). This CDR3 spans 13 amino acids. Germline-derived CDR1 and CDR2 are SGDLS and YYNGEE. V lost 0 bases to trimming and J lost 3 bases, with 7 bases between them. CDR3 nucleotides: TGTGCCAGCAGCGTAGGGGACATCTACGAGCAGTACTTC. Translated, it gives CASSVGDIYEQYF.

J is TRBJ2-2 and V is TRBV7-6; 10 nucleotides match TRBD2. CDR1 is SGHVS, CDR2 FNYEAQ, per germline. After removal of 8 bases from V and 6 bases from J, the junction contained 3 bases not matched to a gene. The CDR3 has 13 amino acids. CDR3 bases: TGTGCCAGCGGGACTAGCGTGGCCGGGGAGCTGTTTTTT. This sequence encodes CASGTSVAGELFF.

This chain links TRBV7-9 with TRBJ2-3; D remains ambiguous. Germline assignment: CDR1 SEHNR and CDR2 FQNEAQ (reference sequence). The germline V and J ends were trimmed by 1 base and 3 bases, with 5 bases remaining between them. The CDR3 has 13 amino acids. CDR3 bases: TGTGCCAGCAGCTTAGAGGTGACAGATACGCAGTATTTT. Its protein is CASSLEVTDTQYF.

This clone was observed a few times. V gene TRBV18 combines with J gene TRBJ2-7; D could derive from TRBD1 or TRBD2 (5 bases each). Trimming left V 3 bases short and J 0 bases short, with 12 bases between. The CDR3 extends over 15 amino acids. Per germline, CDR1 KGHSH and CDR2 LQKENI. Here the CDR3 reads CASSPPSGSSYEQYF. Written as DNA, the CDR3 is TGTGCCAGCTCACCTCCTTCAGGGAGCTCCTACGAGCAGTACTTC.

The V call is TRBV2, the J call TRBJ2-1, with D possibly matching TRBD2 (7 bases). CDR3 size: 15 residues. V was cut by 5 bases and J by 0 bases, with 11 bases left in between. The germline CDR1 and CDR2 sequences are SNHLY and FYNNEI. CDR3 residues: CASSRGGYSYNEQFF. CDR3 nucleotide sequence: TGTGCCAGCAGTCGCGGGGGCTACTCCTACAATGAGCAGTTCTTC.

The CDR3 sequence: CASSLETNPAYYSYEQYF. In DNA, the CDR3 is TGTGCCAGCAGCTTAGAGACAAACCCGGCCTATTACTCCTACGAGCAGTACTTC. This chain connects TRBV11-1 to TRBJ2-7, with unresolved D. The germline gives CDR1 SGHAT, CDR2 FQDESV (reference sequence). This CDR3 is built from 18 residues. V was trimmed by 1 base and J by 0 bases, leaving 19 bases between them.

The V call is TRBV29-1, the J call TRBJ1-2; no reliable D call. The ends were cut back, 4 bases at V and 0 bases at J, with 15 bases in the middle. The V gene's germline CDR1 is SQVTM and CDR2 ANQGSEA. This CDR3 contains 15 residues. CDR3 DNA: TGCAGCGTTGGCTCCCCGCATCTGGCTAACTATGGCTACACCTTC. Translating it yields CSVGSPHLANYGYTF.

The chain recombines TRBV6-6 with TRBJ2-7; a possible D gene is TRBD2 (5 bases). The CDR3 has 13 amino acids. Germline CDR1 reads MNHNY; CDR2 reads SVGAGI (reference sequence). The V gene lost 5 bases and the J gene lost 0 bases, with 8 bases spanning the gap. The CDR3 region is CASSNLASYEQYF. Here the CDR3 DNA reads TGTGCCAGCAGTAACCTAGCCTCCTACGAGCAGTACTTC.

V and J are TRBV29-1 and TRBJ2-7; D uncertain. The CDR3 spans 12 residues. The V end was cut by 7 bases, the J end by 2 bases, with 12 bases between. The germline V gene encodes CDR1 SQVTM and CDR2 ANQGSEA. CDR3 region: CSARHPPYEQYF. Written as DNA, the CDR3 is TGCAGCGCCCGACATCCCCCCTACGAGCAGTACTTC.

J is TRBJ1-5 and V is TRBV18, with no clear D. The CDR3 sequence is 13 residues long. Germline V gene lookup returns CDR1 KGHSH and CDR2 LQKENI. Trimming left V 5 bases short and J 5 bases short, with 10 bases between. The CDR3 region has the DNA TGTGCCAGCTCAAGCTGGTCGGATCAGCCCCAGCATTTT. Encoded protein: CASSSWSDQPQHF.

This chain uses TRBV19 with TRBJ2-5; 7 bases agree with TRBD1. The CDR3 runs to 13 residues. Trimming cost V 4 bases and J 5 bases; bases outside gene matches: 4. Germline loops: CDR1 LNHDA, CDR2 SQIVND (reference sequence). The CDR3 protein is CASSRQGLETQYF. CDR3 nucleotide sequence: TGTGCCAGTAGTAGACAGGGTTTGGAGACCCAGTACTTC. Combining the CDR3 with reference TRBV19 and TRBJ2-5 gives the whole variable domain DGGITQSPKYLFRKEGQNVTLSCEQNLNHDAMYWYRQDPGQGLRLIYYSQIVNDFQKGDIAEGYSVSREKKESFPLTVTSAQKNPTAFYLCASSRQGLETQYFGPGTRLLVL.

The J gene is TRBJ2-7, the V gene TRBV6-5, with no clear D. The V gene's germline CDR1 is MNHEY and CDR2 SVGAGI. V was trimmed by 5 bases and J by 5 bases, leaving 10 bases between them. The CDR3 sequence is 12 residues long. CDR3 region: CASSPGRHEQYF. DNA of the CDR3: TGTGCCAGCAGTCCTGGACGGCACGAGCAGTACTTC.

V gene TRBV9 combines with J gene TRBJ2-3; TRBD2 might be the D (7 bases). V gave up 3 bases and J gave up 2 bases, with 16 bases separating them. Germline V CDR1 and CDR2: SGDLS, YYNGEE. The CDR3 consists of 16 residues. CDR3 amino acids: CASSAVGGAITDTQYF. The CDR3 region has the DNA TGTGCCAGCAGCGCCGTGGGGGGGGCAATCACAGATACGCAGTATTTT.

This chain connects TRBV28 to TRBJ2-3; 8 bases line up with TRBD1. Germline CDR1 and CDR2: MDHEN and SYDVKM. The CDR3 runs 18 residues. Germline trimming cut 6 bases from V and 2 bases from J; bases unmatched to any gene: 16. As DNA, the CDR3 is TGTGCCAGCAGAGGTTGGGACAGGAAGGGGGTCCCCACAGATACGCAGTATTTT. Protein: CASRGWDRKGVPTDTQYF. Filled out from reference TRBV28 and TRBJ2-3, the complete variable domain reads DVKVTQSSRYLVKRTGEKVFLECVQDMDHENMFWYRQDPGLGLRLIYFSYDVKMKEKGDIPEGYSVSREKKERFSLILESASTNQTSMYLCASRGWDRKGVPTDTQYFGPGTRLTVL.

CDR3 nucleotides: TGTGCCAGCAGTCCCTACCCGACAGGGGGGGAGACCCAGTACTTC. Translating it yields CASSPYPTGGETQYF. The chain has TRBV27 and TRBJ2-5; TRBD1 matches at 9 bases. Per the germline V gene, CDR1 is MNHEY and CDR2 is SMNVEV (reference sequence). The CDR3 spans 15 residues. V lost 5 bases, J lost 5 bases, and 9 bases stayed unmatched.

Only one count was recorded for this clone. The chain links TRBV11-2 to TRBJ2-1; the D gene is possibly TRBD1 (5 bases). This CDR3 is built from 13 residues. Trimming shortened V by 4 bases and J by 4 bases, and 8 bases separated the two germline ends. The germline CDR1 and CDR2 sequences are SGHAT and FQNNGV. The CDR3 spells CASSSDIYNEQFF. Here the CDR3 DNA reads TGTGCCAGCAGCTCGGACATTTACAATGAGCAGTTCTTC. The entire variable domain, with the rest obtained from reference TRBV11-2 and TRBJ2-1, is as follows: EAGVAQSPRYKIIEKRQSVAFWCNPISGHATLYWYQQILGQGPKLLIQFQNNGVVDDSQLPKDRFSAERLKGVDSTLKIQPAKLEDSAVYLCASSSDIYNEQFFGPGTRLTVL.

This clone was observed a single time. The CDR3 DNA is TGTGCCATCAGTCTGAACGAAGGCACTGAAGCTTTCTTT. It translates to CAISLNEGTEAFF. The rearrangement links TRBV10-3 to TRBJ1-1; D unresolved. Germline-derived CDR1 and CDR2 are ENHRY and SYGVKD. Trimming removed 5 bases at V and 4 bases at J, with 11 bases between. This CDR3 spans 13 amino acids.

This clone was counted once. The chain employs TRBV6-5 and TRBJ1-5; D remains unclear. Germline V CDR1 and CDR2: MNHEY, SVGAGI. The CDR3 runs 14 residues. Between the trimmed V and J ends, which lost 0 bases and 3 bases, there was a span of 6 bases. CDR3 coding DNA: TGTGCCAGCAGTTACTCGTCTATCAATCAGCCCCAGCATTTT. Protein product: CASSYSSINQPQHF.

The chain couples TRBV6-5 to TRBJ1-6, with 7 bases fitting TRBD1. J gave up 6 bases and V 2 bases, and 4 bases lay outside the gene matches. CDR3 length: 15 amino acids. Per the germline V gene, CDR1 is MNHEY and CDR2 is SVGAGI. CDR3 sequence reads: CASSYLYRGNSPLHF. CDR3 DNA: TGTGCCAGCAGTTACCTTTACAGGGGTAATTCACCCCTCCACTTT.

V is TRBV19 and J is TRBJ1-5; no definite D call. CDR3 length: 16 residues. Germline CDR1 reads LNHDA; CDR2 reads SQIVND (reference sequence). V lost 0 bases and J 1 base, leaving 10 bases between the germline ends. CDR3 in amino acids: CASSIDGPASNQPQHF. The CDR3 DNA follows: TGTGCCAGTAGTATAGATGGGCCAGCCAGCAATCAGCCCCAGCATTTT.

The chain is built from TRBV6-6 and TRBJ1-5; TRBD1 is a possible D gene (5 bases). Germline V gene lookup returns CDR1 MNHNY and CDR2 SVGAGI (reference sequence). Trimming cost V 2 bases and J 8 bases, with 10 bases left between them. The CDR3 spans 13 residues. CDR3 residues: CASSYRGWEPQHF. CDR3 DNA sequence: TGTGCCAGCAGTTACAGGGGATGGGAGCCCCAGCATTTT.